Shown below are 24 T cell receptor beta chains from a single sample sequenced in a study of blood T cells in healthy people across ages. Using a J-beta primer mix together with a sample-barcoded 5' primer, a second PCR was run for roughly 6 to 11 cycles. Each CDR3 protein gets one entry after TCRdb re-called the 5' RACE reads with MiXCR. The sample has hundreds of thousands of distinct CDR3 sequences, 58% seen once. The sequenced sample was blood. The receptors originated from a man aged 25-45 years in good health.

The chain links TRBV27 to TRBJ2-3; 8 bases fit TRBD2. This CDR3 is 16 amino acids long. The V gene end was trimmed by 0 bases and the J gene end by 3 bases; junction bases not matched to a gene: 5. The germline V gene encodes CDR1 MNHEY and CDR2 SMNVEV (reference sequence). The CDR3 here is CASSLSISGVTDTQYF. The CDR3 DNA is TGTGCCAGCAGTTTATCGATTAGCGGGGTGACAGATACGCAGTATTTT.

This clonotype was counted once. The CDR3 DNA reads as TGTGCCAGCAGCCCCGGACGGTCGGCGTACGAGCAGTACTTC. It is translated as CASSPGRSAYEQYF. This chain joins TRBV13 and TRBJ2-4; D not certain. The closer fit of TRBJ2-7 to the DNA end suggests the J call may be wrong. The CDR3 is 14 amino acids. Germline V gene sequence: CDR1 PRHDT, CDR2 FYEKMQ (reference sequence).

The chain's CDR3 is CASTEAGGLDDEQFF. The CDR3 nucleotides read TGTGCCAGCACTGAAGCGGGGGGCTTGGACGATGAGCAGTTCTTC. The chain uses TRBV7-9 and TRBJ2-1, with 9 bases fitting TRBD2. V lost 7 bases and J lost 8; bases outside the gene matches: 12. CDR3 size: 15 residues. Germline assignment: CDR1 SEHNR and CDR2 FQNEAQ (reference sequence).

The rearrangement joins TRBV7-8 to TRBJ2-7, with 9 positions matching TRBD1. The length of the CDR3 is 14 residues. The V gene's germline CDR1 is SGHVS and CDR2 FQNEAQ. V was pared by 5 bases and J by 5 bases, with 7 bases of the junction left unmatched. CDR3 DNA: TGTGCCAGCAGCCTATGGACAGGGGAAAACGAGCAGTACTTC. Translating it yields CASSLWTGENEQYF.

This clonotype has just a few counts. The chain links TRBV20-1 to TRBJ1-2; 8 bases agree with TRBD1. Germline CDR1 and CDR2: DFQATT and SNEGSKA (reference sequence). After removal of 5 bases from V and 3 bases from J, the junction contained 8 bases not matched to a gene. CDR3 length equals 14 residues. The CDR3 coding sequence is TGCAGTGCTGGACAGGGAACGGACTACTATGGCTACACCTTC. Translating it yields CSAGQGTDYYGYTF.

Comment on this clonotype: A much larger clone differs by one base, so this may be a read error. This chain joins TRBV2 and TRBJ2-3, with D possibly TRBD2 on 5 matching bases. V lost 8 bases and J 8 bases, leaving 17 bases between the germline ends. Per the germline V gene, CDR1 is SNHLY and CDR2 is FYNNEI. CDR3 length: 13 amino acids. Here the CDR3 reads CASLDGVSGTQYF. CDR3 DNA: TGTGCCAGCCTCGACGGGGTCAGCGGTACGCAGTATTTT.

The rearrangement joins TRBV20-1 to TRBJ2-5, with unresolved D. V was clipped by 6 bases and J by 4 bases, with 9 bases between them. Germline lookup yields CDR1 DFQATT and CDR2 SNEGSKA (reference sequence). This CDR3 comprises 11 residues. DNA for the CDR3: TGCAGTGCAAAACCTGGAGAGACCCAGTACTTC. Translating it yields CSAKPGETQYF.

There are many counts of this clonotype. The rearrangement joins TRBV20-1 to TRBJ2-5; D might be TRBD1 (6 bases). There are 13 residues in the CDR3. V lost 1 base and J 4 bases, leaving 10 bases between the germline ends. Germline lookup yields CDR1 DFQATT and CDR2 SNEGSKA (reference sequence). The CDR3 reads CSARATGRETQYF. The CDR3 DNA reads as TGCAGTGCTAGAGCCACAGGGAGAGAGACCCAGTACTTC.

The chain couples TRBV12-3 or TRBV12-4 to TRBJ2-3; 8 nucleotides agree with TRBD2. The CDR3 loop spans 20 amino acids. V lost 3 bases, J lost 4 bases, and 21 bases stayed unmatched. This CDR3 is CASSLTDASGRPTAADTQYF. The CDR3 DNA reads TGTGCCAGCAGTTTGACCGACGCGAGCGGGAGACCCACCGCCGCAGATACGCAGTATTTT.

This chain connects TRBV20-1 to TRBJ2-2; D possibly corresponds to TRBD1 (5 bases). Germline CDR1 is DFQATT and CDR2 is SNEGSKA (reference sequence). Trimming took off 4 bases at V and 2 bases at J, with 20 bases between the two ends. The CDR3 is made up of 17 amino acids. CDR3 loop: CSAISAPWTPNTGELFF. The CDR3 nucleotides read TGCAGTGCTATATCTGCCCCATGGACACCTAACACCGGGGAGCTGTTTTTT.

The chain uses TRBV27 and TRBJ1-1; maybe TRBD1 (5 bases). This CDR3 region has 15 residues. Germline loops: CDR1 MNHEY, CDR2 SMNVEV (reference sequence). Trimming left V 6 bases short and J 1 base short, with 15 bases between. CDR3 DNA sequence: TGTGCCAGCAGCAATCCGACAGCGGGGAACACTGAAGCTTTCTTT. Translation: CASSNPTAGNTEAFF.

The sample holds a few counts of this clonotype. The V gene is TRBV20-1, the J gene TRBJ2-1, with D possibly being TRBD1 (6 bases). This CDR3 spans 15 amino acids. V was cut by 5 bases and J by 2 bases, with 16 bases left in between. Germline V gene sequence: CDR1 DFQATT, CDR2 SNEGSKA (reference sequence). The CDR3 protein is CSAPHYRETYNEQFF. The CDR3 region has the DNA TGCAGTGCTCCCCATTACAGGGAGACCTACAATGAGCAGTTCTTC.

The CDR3 sequence: CASHDPDTQYF. The CDR3 coding sequence is TGTGCCAGCCACGACCCAGATACGCAGTATTTT. The chain links TRBV12-3 or TRBV12-4 to TRBJ2-3; D remains unclear. The CDR3 totals 11 residues. V dropped 8 bases and J dropped 4 bases, with 7 bases sitting between them.

This clonotype has a handful of counts. V gene TRBV27 combines with J gene TRBJ2-7; 8 bases fit TRBD1. Germline loops: CDR1 MNHEY, CDR2 SMNVEV (reference sequence). Unmatched junction bases numbered 5, after V lost 5 bases and J lost 5 bases. The CDR3 totals 13 residues. The CDR3 nucleotides read TGTGCCAGCAGTAGGGACAGGACGGACGAGCAGTACTTC. Its protein is CASSRDRTDEQYF.

This clonotype was seen a handful of times. The J gene is TRBJ2-3, the V gene TRBV7-2, with D tentatively TRBD2 (5 bases). The germline gives CDR1 SGHTA, CDR2 FQGNSA. The CDR3 spans 16 residues. Trimming shortened V by 4 bases and J by 4 bases, and 18 bases separated the two germline ends. The CDR3 is CASSYRAVVGSDTQYF. CDR3 in DNA: TGTGCCAGCAGCTATCGAGCGGTTGTCGGCTCAGATACGCAGTATTTT.

The chain has TRBV29-1 and TRBJ1-2; 8 bases line up with TRBD1. CDR3 size: 12 residues. V shed 7 bases and J 8 bases; nucleotides not matched to a gene: 9. Germline assignment: CDR1 SQVTM and CDR2 ANQGSEA. The CDR3 coding sequence is TGCAGCGCCGGGACAGGTTCTAGGGGCTACACCTTC. Its translation: CSAGTGSRGYTF.

This sequence joins TRBV12-3 or TRBV12-4 and TRBJ1-5, with a weak D call TRBD1 (5 bases). Trimming stripped 3 bases from V and 4 bases from J, with 10 bases between. There are 14 residues in the CDR3. CDR3 loop: CASSLWGRNQPQHF. Written as DNA, the CDR3 is TGTGCCAGCAGTTTGTGGGGACGAAATCAGCCCCAGCATTTT.

This clonotype was counted a single time. The chain couples TRBV6-5 to TRBJ2-5, with D hard to call. Germline V gene sequence: CDR1 MNHEY, CDR2 SVGAGI. The CDR3 is 14 residues long. V lost 5 bases to trimming and J lost 5 bases, with 15 bases between them. The CDR3 region is CASSPNSLRETQYF. The CDR3 coding sequence is TGTGCCAGCAGTCCCAATTCCCTTAGGGAGACCCAGTACTTC.

V and J are TRBV7-9 and TRBJ2-4, with TRBD1 matching 10 bases. The CDR3 runs to 16 residues. CDR1 SEHNR and CDR2 FQNEAQ come from the germline V gene (reference sequence). V lost 4 bases and J lost 13; bases outside the gene matches: 16. CDR3 in DNA: TGTGCCAGCAGCTCCGGGACAGGGGAGAGCTTACGGGAGCAGTACTTC. Amino acid sequence: CASSSGTGESLREQYF.

V usage is TRBV20-1 and J usage is TRBJ2-5; D gene uncertain. V lost 8 bases, J lost 5 bases, and 9 bases lay in between. This CDR3 is 10 amino acids long. Germline assignment: CDR1 DFQATT and CDR2 SNEGSKA (reference sequence). The CDR3 coding sequence is TGCAGTATTATCCGGGAGACCCAGTACTTC. It translates to CSIIRETQYF.

The sample holds a few counts of this clonotype. The chain joins TRBV29-1 to TRBJ2-3, with D perhaps being TRBD1 or TRBD2 (6 bases each). Per germline, CDR1 SQVTM and CDR2 ANQGSEA. This CDR3 spans 15 amino acids. Trimming took 4 bases from V and 2 from J, leaving 16 bases between them. The CDR3: CSVGFRGRPTDTQYF. CDR3 in DNA: TGCAGCGTTGGGTTTCGGGGGCGTCCCACAGATACGCAGTATTTT.

J is TRBJ2-1 and V is TRBV7-3, with a tentative D call TRBD2 (6 bases). The CDR3 runs to 13 residues. With 5 bases removed from V and 13 bases from J, the gap between germline ends came to 18 bases. From germline, CDR1 is SGHTA and CDR2 FQGTGA. The CDR3 sequence: CASSPSLRDSQFF. The CDR3 nucleotides read TGTGCCAGCAGCCCATCCCTTCGGGACTCCCAGTTCTTC.

This chain joins TRBV19 and TRBJ2-7; tentatively, D is TRBD1 or TRBD2 (5 bases each). V gave up 8 bases and J gave up 0 bases, with 11 bases separating them. The CDR3 has 13 residues. From germline, CDR1 is LNHDA and CDR2 SQIVND (reference sequence). CDR3 nucleotide sequence: TGTGCCAGTGGGGACGGTCTCTCCTACGAGCAGTACTTC. As protein: CASGDGLSYEQYF.

The V call is TRBV12-5, the J call TRBJ2-1; perhaps TRBD2 as D (6 bases). The CDR3 sequence is 13 residues long. Germline CDR1 is LGHNT and CDR2 is FRNRAP. V was shortened by 6 bases and J by 9 bases, with 15 bases between the two germline ends. The CDR3 DNA reads as TGTGCTAGTGGGGGCGGCTGGGGAGGTGAGCAGTTCTTC. Translating gives CASGGGWGGEQFF.